A selection of T cell receptor beta chains follows, all from one sample in a study of shared clonotypes between healthy human individuals. TCRdb keeps only in-frame clones here, not all; method: immunoSEQ multiplex PCR. The sample has around 2.5 million clones, 80% to 95% seen once; the top ten hold approximately 0.37%. The sample taken for sequencing was naive CD4+ T cells from PBMCs. The receptors were gathered from a man aged 18 to 29 in good health. Some clones in this sample may be carry-over from other donors' samples. CDR3s include the opening cysteine and the closing phenylalanine or tryptophan. D genes are given only for firm matches. Rows may omit the clone size; those that give it use once, few, many or a size class.

cdr3_nt: TGCGCCAGCAGCTTGGTTGGCTGGGACGAGCAGTACTTC; cdr3_aa: CASSLVGWDEQYF; clone_size: -; cdr3_length: 13; v_call: TRBV5-1; j_call: TRBJ2-7; d_call: -
cdr3_nt: TGCGCCAGCAGCCAAACAGGGGGCTCAGATACGCAGTATTTT; cdr3_aa: CASSQTGGSDTQYF; clone_size: once; cdr3_length: 14; v_call: TRBV4-3; j_call: TRBJ2-3; d_call: TRBD1
cdr3_nt: TGTGCCAGCACCTCTTGGGGGGGCAATCAGCCCCAGCATTTT; cdr3_aa: CASTSWGGNQPQHF; clone_size: -; cdr3_length: 14; v_call: TRBV28; j_call: TRBJ1-5; d_call: -
cdr3_nt: TGTGCCAGTAGTTCAGGGAACTATGGCTACACCTTC; cdr3_aa: CASSSGNYGYTF; clone_size: -; cdr3_length: 12; v_call: TRBV19; j_call: TRBJ1-2; d_call: -
cdr3_nt: TGTGCCAGCAGTTTCTCGCGTCATGAGCAGTTCTTC; cdr3_aa: CASSFSRHEQFF; clone_size: -; cdr3_length: 12; v_call: TRBV27; j_call: TRBJ2-1; d_call: -
cdr3_nt: TGTGCCAGACAAGGGGGAAGCACAGATACGCAGTATTTT; cdr3_aa: CARQGGSTDTQYF; clone_size: -; cdr3_length: 13; v_call: TRBV2; j_call: TRBJ2-3; d_call: -
cdr3_nt: TGTGCCAGTAGGGGTGAGGGGGCGCGGGTCACCGGGGAGCTGTTTTTT; cdr3_aa: CASRGEGARVTGELFF; clone_size: -; cdr3_length: 16; v_call: TRBV19; j_call: TRBJ2-2; d_call: TRBD1
cdr3_nt: TGTGCCACCGGGATTGGGGGCAACACTGAAGCTTTCTTT; cdr3_aa: CATGIGGNTEAFF; clone_size: -; cdr3_length: 13; v_call: TRBV15; j_call: TRBJ1-1; d_call: -
cdr3_nt: TGCGCCAGCAGCCAAGGTTGGGGGACCGACACCGGGGAGCTGTTTTTT; cdr3_aa: CASSQGWGTDTGELFF; clone_size: few; cdr3_length: 16; v_call: TRBV4-1; j_call: TRBJ2-2; d_call: -
cdr3_nt: TGTGCCAGCAGCTTTAATATGGGGGATTCGGCCCTCCACTTT; cdr3_aa: CASSFNMGDSALHF; clone_size: -; cdr3_length: 14; v_call: TRBV27; j_call: TRBJ1-6; d_call: -
cdr3_nt: TGCGCCAGCAGCTTAGCGGGAGCGAGGAATGAGCAGTTCTTC; cdr3_aa: CASSLAGARNEQFF; clone_size: once; cdr3_length: 14; v_call: TRBV5-1; j_call: TRBJ2-1; d_call: TRBD2
cdr3_nt: TGTGCCAGCAGCCCCCAGGGATCCGGGGAGCTGTTTTTT; cdr3_aa: CASSPQGSGELFF; clone_size: -; cdr3_length: 13; v_call: TRBV7-2; j_call: TRBJ2-2; d_call: -
cdr3_nt: TGCGCCAGCAGCCAACTCGGGGCAACTAATGAAAAACTGTTTTTT; cdr3_aa: CASSQLGATNEKLFF; clone_size: once; cdr3_length: 15; v_call: TRBV4-1; j_call: TRBJ1-4; d_call: -
cdr3_nt: TGTGCCAGCAGAGCCGGGACAGGGGGCGTCGGCACTGAAGCTTTCTTT; cdr3_aa: CASRAGTGGVGTEAFF; clone_size: -; cdr3_length: 16; v_call: TRBV2; j_call: TRBJ1-1; d_call: TRBD1
cdr3_nt: TGTGCCACCATCCGGCTAGCGGGAGGTTCTCTCGACACCGGGGAGCTGTTTTTT; cdr3_aa: CATIRLAGGSLDTGELFF; clone_size: -; cdr3_length: 18; v_call: TRBV27; j_call: TRBJ2-2; d_call: TRBD2
cdr3_nt: TGTGCCAGCAGCTTATTTTTAGGTGCCGTCTCTGGAAACACCATATATTTT; cdr3_aa: CASSLFLGAVSGNTIYF; clone_size: -; cdr3_length: 17; v_call: TRBV7-9; j_call: TRBJ1-3; d_call: -
cdr3_nt: TGTGCCAGCAGCCCTTCCCGGACTGCCGGGCAGCCCCAGCATTTT; cdr3_aa: CASSPSRTAGQPQHF; clone_size: -; cdr3_length: 15; v_call: TRBV7-2; j_call: TRBJ1-5; d_call: -
cdr3_nt: TGTGCCAGCAGTTTATCTGGGGGGCCAGGGGGTCAGCCCCAGCATTTT; cdr3_aa: CASSLSGGPGGQPQHF; clone_size: -; cdr3_length: 16; v_call: TRBV27; j_call: TRBJ1-5; d_call: TRBD1
cdr3_nt: TGTGCCAGCAGCCCGCCGGGTCTCAACTATGGCTACACCTTC; cdr3_aa: CASSPPGLNYGYTF; clone_size: -; cdr3_length: 14; v_call: TRBV14; j_call: TRBJ1-2; d_call: -
cdr3_nt: TGTGCCAGCAGTCCGAACACAGATACGCAGTATTTT; cdr3_aa: CASSPNTDTQYF; clone_size: -; cdr3_length: 12; v_call: TRBV6-1; j_call: TRBJ2-3; d_call: -
cdr3_nt: TGCGCCAGCAGCTGGGACCCTCCAGGAGCTATTTATGGCTACACCTTC; cdr3_aa: CASSWDPPGAIYGYTF; clone_size: -; cdr3_length: 16; v_call: TRBV5-1; j_call: TRBJ1-2; d_call: -
cdr3_nt: TGTGCCAGTAATGGGACAGGCCCTTTCTTC; cdr3_aa: CASNGTGPFF; clone_size: -; cdr3_length: 10; v_call: TRBV2; j_call: TRBJ2-7; d_call: TRBD1
cdr3_nt: TGTGCTACCCCCCGGGGTAGGGGGACCTACGAGCAGTACTTC; cdr3_aa: CATPRGRGTYEQYF; clone_size: -; cdr3_length: 14; v_call: TRBV12-5; j_call: TRBJ2-7; d_call: -
cdr3_nt: TGCAGCGTTGAAGTACCGCTCTCCTACGAGCAGTACTTC; cdr3_aa: CSVEVPLSYEQYF; clone_size: once; cdr3_length: 13; v_call: TRBV29-1; j_call: TRBJ2-7; d_call: -
cdr3_nt: TGCACCAGCAGCCCGAGGACCGTCCAGGGAGAGACCCAGTACTTC; cdr3_aa: CTSSPRTVQGETQYF; clone_size: -; cdr3_length: 15; v_call: TRBV1; j_call: TRBJ2-5; d_call: -
cdr3_nt: TGTGCCAGCAGGGTGGGAGGACTAATGAACACTGAAGCTTTCTTT; cdr3_aa: CASRVGGLMNTEAFF; clone_size: once; cdr3_length: 15; v_call: TRBV6-5; j_call: TRBJ1-1; d_call: -
cdr3_nt: TGTGCCAGCTCACGACAGGGGAGCACCGGGGAGCTGTTTTTT; cdr3_aa: CASSRQGSTGELFF; clone_size: once; cdr3_length: 14; v_call: TRBV18; j_call: TRBJ2-2; d_call: TRBD1
cdr3_nt: TGTGCCAGCAGTTTATTCGGTTTCCAGCCCCAGCATTTT; cdr3_aa: CASSLFGFQPQHF; clone_size: -; cdr3_length: 13; v_call: TRBV27; j_call: TRBJ1-5; d_call: -
cdr3_nt: TGCGCCAGCATCCCACTAGCGGGAGAGATCAATGAGCAGTTCTTC; cdr3_aa: CASIPLAGEINEQFF; clone_size: -; cdr3_length: 15; v_call: TRBV5-1; j_call: TRBJ2-1; d_call: TRBD2
cdr3_nt: TGTGCCAGCAGCAAATCCGGGGTCGGGAGGGCCCGGACCGGGGAGCTGTTTTTT; cdr3_aa: CASSKSGVGRARTGELFF; clone_size: -; cdr3_length: 18; v_call: TRBV7-3; j_call: TRBJ2-2; d_call: TRBD2
cdr3_nt: TGCGCCAGCAGCTTGGCCGGGGGACAGGGGGCTCCGCCGTCGAAATACGAGCAGTACTTC; cdr3_aa: CASSLAGGQGAPPSKYEQYF; clone_size: -; cdr3_length: 20; v_call: TRBV5-1; j_call: TRBJ2-7; d_call: TRBD1
cdr3_nt: TGTGCCAGCAGTTTGACGTGGGTGAACACTGAAGCTTTCTTT; cdr3_aa: CASSLTWVNTEAFF; clone_size: -; cdr3_length: 14; v_call: TRBV6-1; j_call: TRBJ1-1; d_call: -
cdr3_nt: TGTGCCAGTAGTATAGTCGCAGGCAAAAATGAAAAACTGTTTTTT; cdr3_aa: CASSIVAGKNEKLFF; clone_size: -; cdr3_length: 15; v_call: TRBV19; j_call: TRBJ1-4; d_call: -
cdr3_nt: TGTGCCAGCAGCTTAAGTCGGGGTGGGACAGAGCAGTTCTTC; cdr3_aa: CASSLSRGGTEQFF; clone_size: -; cdr3_length: 14; v_call: TRBV7-3; j_call: TRBJ2-1; d_call: -
cdr3_nt: TGTGCCAGCAGATCTACTAGCGGGAGGGCTCTTTTCACAGATACGCAGTATTTT; cdr3_aa: CASRSTSGRALFTDTQYF; clone_size: -; cdr3_length: 18; v_call: TRBV28; j_call: TRBJ2-3; d_call: TRBD2
cdr3_nt: TGTGCCAGCAGCCCCTTTTCCGGCGGGGGGGCCTACGAGCAGTACTTC; cdr3_aa: CASSPFSGGGAYEQYF; clone_size: -; cdr3_length: 16; v_call: TRBV14; j_call: TRBJ2-7; d_call: TRBD2
cdr3_nt: TGTGCCAGCAGCGCGACAAGCTCTGGAAACACCATATATTTT; cdr3_aa: CASSATSSGNTIYF; clone_size: -; cdr3_length: 14; v_call: TRBV7-3; j_call: TRBJ1-3; d_call: -
cdr3_nt: TGCAGCGTTGGGACCGTGGGGATCCTTCACCCCCAAGAGACCCAGTACTTC; cdr3_aa: CSVGTVGILHPQETQYF; clone_size: once; cdr3_length: 17; v_call: TRBV29-1; j_call: TRBJ2-5; d_call: -
cdr3_nt: TGCGCCAGCAGCTCAGGACAGGGCGCCTCTGGAAACACCATATATTTT; cdr3_aa: CASSSGQGASGNTIYF; clone_size: -; cdr3_length: 16; v_call: TRBV5-1; j_call: TRBJ1-3; d_call: TRBD1
cdr3_nt: TGTGCCAGTAGTATCCTCTCTGGGGCCAACGTCCTGACTTTC; cdr3_aa: CASSILSGANVLTF; clone_size: -; cdr3_length: 14; v_call: TRBV19; j_call: TRBJ2-6; d_call: -
cdr3_nt: TGTGCCAGCAGCTTAGATGGGGGCTCCTACGAGCAGTACTTC; cdr3_aa: CASSLDGGSYEQYF; clone_size: -; cdr3_length: 14; v_call: TRBV7-2; j_call: TRBJ2-7; d_call: -
cdr3_nt: TGCGCCAGCCGAAAGACAGAACTTAACCGGGAGCTGTTTTTT; cdr3_aa: CASRKTELNRELFF; clone_size: -; cdr3_length: 14; v_call: TRBV5-1; j_call: TRBJ2-2; d_call: -
cdr3_nt: TGTGCCACCCAGAACCCCGGACCGGTGACCTACGAGCAGTACTTC; cdr3_aa: CATQNPGPVTYEQYF; clone_size: -; cdr3_length: 15; v_call: TRBV19; j_call: TRBJ2-7; d_call: -
cdr3_nt: TGTGCCAGCAGCTTTGAGGGGGACTATGGCTACACCTTC; cdr3_aa: CASSFEGDYGYTF; clone_size: -; cdr3_length: 13; v_call: TRBV5-4; j_call: TRBJ1-2; d_call: -
cdr3_nt: TGTGCCAGTAGTACCCGGGACTACCGCACAGATACGCAGTATTTT; cdr3_aa: CASSTRDYRTDTQYF; clone_size: -; cdr3_length: 15; v_call: TRBV19; j_call: TRBJ2-3; d_call: TRBD2
cdr3_nt: TGCAGCGGGTCCCAGGGGGGAACTGAAGCTTTCTTT; cdr3_aa: CSGSQGGTEAFF; clone_size: -; cdr3_length: 12; v_call: TRBV29-1; j_call: TRBJ1-1; d_call: TRBD1
cdr3_nt: TGTGCCAGCGGGCAGGGGATAAATGGAAACACCATATATTTT; cdr3_aa: CASGQGINGNTIYF; clone_size: -; cdr3_length: 14; v_call: TRBV9; j_call: TRBJ1-3; d_call: -
cdr3_nt: TGTGCCAGCAGCCAAGCCACAACCCGGGGAACCTTCTACGAGCAGTACTTC; cdr3_aa: CASSQATTRGTFYEQYF; clone_size: -; cdr3_length: 17; v_call: TRBV4-2; j_call: TRBJ2-7; d_call: -
cdr3_nt: TGTGCCAGCAGTTTACCGGGACTAGCCAAAAACATTCAGTACTTC; cdr3_aa: CASSLPGLAKNIQYF; clone_size: -; cdr3_length: 15; v_call: TRBV28; j_call: TRBJ2-4; d_call: -
cdr3_nt: TGCAGCGTTGCATCCAGGCTAGCCTACGAGCAGTACTTC; cdr3_aa: CSVASRLAYEQYF; clone_size: -; cdr3_length: 13; v_call: TRBV29-1; j_call: TRBJ2-7; d_call: -
cdr3_nt: TGCGCCAGCAGCTTGGTACAGGGAGGGAATGAGCAGTTCTTC; cdr3_aa: CASSLVQGGNEQFF; clone_size: -; cdr3_length: 14; v_call: TRBV5-1; j_call: TRBJ2-1; d_call: -
cdr3_nt: TGTGCCAGCAGTCGGACTAGCGGGAGGATCAATGAGCAGTTCTTC; cdr3_aa: CASSRTSGRINEQFF; clone_size: -; cdr3_length: 15; v_call: TRBV27; j_call: TRBJ2-1; d_call: TRBD2
cdr3_nt: TGTGCCAGCAGCCAAACTTTTACTGGAAACACCATATATTTT; cdr3_aa: CASSQTFTGNTIYF; clone_size: -; cdr3_length: 14; v_call: TRBV27; j_call: TRBJ1-3; d_call: -
cdr3_nt: TGCGCCAGCAGCCCACTGGGACAGGGAGTGGGGGAGCTGTTTTTT; cdr3_aa: CASSPLGQGVGELFF; clone_size: -; cdr3_length: 15; v_call: TRBV5-1; j_call: TRBJ2-2; d_call: TRBD1
cdr3_nt: TGTGCCAGCAACAGCCCAGGGGGGGGCGAAAAACTGTTTTTT; cdr3_aa: CASNSPGGGEKLFF; clone_size: -; cdr3_length: 14; v_call: TRBV28; j_call: TRBJ1-4; d_call: TRBD1